The text below deals with one T cell receptor beta chain. Antigen: not known. This record comes from a study of cytomegalovirus exposure and HLA in healthy donors. PCR amplification relied on 60 Vbeta primers (plus 13 Jbeta primers). Some clones are missing from TCRdb's copy, which holds only in-frame ones; the method was immunoSEQ multiplex PCR. Here the sample spans under 150,000 clones, more than 70% being singletons. General study findings and limits: Specificity of three CMV-associated chains for CMV antigens was verified in vitro. TCR beta V segments were, for the most part, productive about 87% or about 30% of the time in an earlier analysis. Cytomegalovirus-associated status was assigned to some 160 TCR beta chains.

There are 15 residues in the CDR3. V trimming: 8 bases; J trimming: 3 bases; junction bases outside the gene matches: 13. Germline V gene lookup returns CDR1 MDHEN and CDR2 SYDVKM. The TCR sequence derives from a human donor in good health. Input material: PBMCs. This rearrangement joins TRBV28 to TRBJ2-7, with TRBD1 matching 7 bases. The CDR3 sequence: CASARLGGPLYEQYF. The CDR3 DNA is TGTGCCAGCGCCCGCCTAGGGGGCCCACTCTACGAGCAGTACTTC.